This TCR beta chain was captured by sequencing in a study of blood T cell repertoires in COVID-19. On the study more broadly: COVID-19 samples from acute and convalescent phases originated in the United States, Italy and Spain. Sources were T cells, B-cell-depleted T cells, or PBMCs; the material itself was cDNA or gDNA.

Enrolled during active infection, Seattle patients were then followed longitudinally. This clone appeared a single time. The J segment lost 1 base and the V segment lost 6 bases, leaving 8 bases of the junction unmatched. This CDR3 spans 15 amino acids. Germline V gives CDR1 WNHNN, CDR2 SYGVQD (reference sequence). In the original analysis: How many nucleated cells were present was estimated from reference gene primer amplification. This table comes from immunoSEQ multiplex PCR, and its TCRdb copy is limited to in-frame clones, with some not included. That table furnishes V, J and clone size, whereas the DNA furnished D and trimming. The sample comprises a few hundred thousand clones, 75% to 90% of which are singletons, and just over 7% rests with the top ten.

The sequenced sample was peripheral blood. The receptor was isolated from a woman in her sixties or seventies with COVID-19, enrolled during active disease. V and J are TRBV10-1 and TRBJ2-5, with 7 bases fitting TRBD1. The CDR3 bases are TGCGCCAGCAGAGAGAGAACAGGGGTCCAAGAGACCCAGTACTTC. It encodes CASRERTGVQETQYF.